This T cell receptor (beta chain) originates from a study of PD-L1 blockade in urothelial cancer. Study overall: About 85% of the roughly 29 patients were men whose urothelial cancer was bladder-origin. Analyses were performed on blood at 3 weeks after treatment start (the second dose) and at 6 weeks. Study-wide results and caveats: A pretreatment blood TCR clonality that fell below the median predicted better progression-free and overall survival.

Trimming removed 0 bases at V and 8 bases at J, with 11 bases between. The length of the CDR3 is 13 residues. CDR1 SGHRS and CDR2 YFSETQ come from the germline V gene. For this clone: Its antigen is as yet unknown.

Generated by immunoSEQ multiplex PCR, the TCRdb table keeps only in-frame clones and is missing some. This sample has about 26,000 clones, with roughly 90% found just once. This receptor was taken from a man in his sixties with urothelial cancer. The genes are TRBV5-1 and TRBJ1-2; D is ambiguous. The sequences come from PBMCs, collected around atezolizumab (anti-PD-L1) treatment. The CDR3 DNA sequence: TGCGCCAGCAGCTTGGCCGGCGGGAGAGGCTACACCTTC. This translates into CASSLAGGRGYTF.